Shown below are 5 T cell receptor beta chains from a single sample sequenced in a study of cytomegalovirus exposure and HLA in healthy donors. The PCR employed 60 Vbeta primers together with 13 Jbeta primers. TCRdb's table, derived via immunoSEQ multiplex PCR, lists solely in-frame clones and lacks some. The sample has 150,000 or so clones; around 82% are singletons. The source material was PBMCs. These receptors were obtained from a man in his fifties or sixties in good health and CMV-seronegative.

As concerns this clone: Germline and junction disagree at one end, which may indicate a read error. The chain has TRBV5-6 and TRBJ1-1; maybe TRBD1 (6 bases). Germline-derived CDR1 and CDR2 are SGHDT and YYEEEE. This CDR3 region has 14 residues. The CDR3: CASSPRPLGGRSLF. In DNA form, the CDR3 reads TGTGCCAGCAGCCCACGCCCTTTAGGGGGTCGGTCTCTCTTT.

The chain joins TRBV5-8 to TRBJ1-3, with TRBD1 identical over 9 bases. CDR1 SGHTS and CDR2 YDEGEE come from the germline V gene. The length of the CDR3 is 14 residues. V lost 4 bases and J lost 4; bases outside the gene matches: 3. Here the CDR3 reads CASSGGTGGNTIYF. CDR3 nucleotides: TGTGCCAGCAGCGGTGGGACAGGGGGAAACACCATATATTTT.

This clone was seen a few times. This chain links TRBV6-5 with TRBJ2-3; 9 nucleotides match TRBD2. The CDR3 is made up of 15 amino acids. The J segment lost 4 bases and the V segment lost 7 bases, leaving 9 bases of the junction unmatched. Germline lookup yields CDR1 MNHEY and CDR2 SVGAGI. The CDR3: CASKGSGSVADTQYF. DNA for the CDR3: TGTGCCAGCAAAGGTAGCGGGAGCGTCGCAGATACGCAGTATTTT.

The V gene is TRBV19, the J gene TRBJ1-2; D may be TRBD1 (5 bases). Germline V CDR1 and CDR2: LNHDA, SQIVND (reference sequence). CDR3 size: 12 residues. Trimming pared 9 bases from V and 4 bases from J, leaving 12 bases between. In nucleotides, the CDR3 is TGTGCCAGCAGGACACGGAGCTATGGCTACACCTTC. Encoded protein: CASRTRSYGYTF. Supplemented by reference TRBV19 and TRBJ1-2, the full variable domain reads DGGITQSPKYLFRKEGQNVTLSCEQNLNHDAMYWYRQDPGQGLRLIYYSQIVNDFQKGDIAEGYSVSREKKESFPLTVTSAQKNPTAFYLCASRTRSYGYTFGSGTRLTVV.

The CDR3 loop reads CASSVAPSASSDTQYF. Written as DNA, the CDR3 is TGTGCCAGCAGCGTAGCTCCATCAGCGAGTTCAGATACGCAGTATTTT. V usage is TRBV9 and J usage is TRBJ2-3; D is undetermined. The CDR3 totals 16 residues. Per the germline V gene, CDR1 is SGDLS and CDR2 is YYNGEE. The ends were cut back, 0 bases at V and 4 bases at J, with 15 bases in the middle.